Listed below are T cell receptor beta chains from one sample, sequenced in a study of control samples from healthy donors and cancer patients. This table comes from immunoSEQ multiplex PCR, and its TCRdb copy is limited to in-frame clones, with some not included. The sample lists approximately 65,000 clones, around 92% occurring once. Sequenced sample: PBMCs. Receptor source: a man aged 55 to 69 with lung cancer. Each CDR3 is given with its conserved first and last residue. Each record gives: clone size, D gene, V gene, J gene, CDR3 DNA, CDR3 protein. A D gene is named only where the DNA matches it firmly. The listing skips clone size in some rows; elsewhere it reads once, few, many or a size class.

.	TRBD2	TRBV13	TRBJ2-3	TGTGCCAGCAGCTTTAGCGGGGGGGCCCAAGATACGCAGTATTTT	CASSFSGGAQDTQYF
.	.	TRBV7-3	TRBJ2-5	TGTGCCAGCAGCTCCGTCGGAGGTCAGGGGCCAGAGACCCAGTACTTC	CASSSVGGQGPETQYF
.	.	TRBV6-6	TRBJ1-1	TGTGCCAGCACCCTCGGCGTCAACACTGAAGCTTTCTTT	CASTLGVNTEAFF
once	TRBD2	TRBV7-2	TRBJ2-3	TGTGCCAGCAGCCGGGGGGTTGGCACAGATACGCAGTATTTT	CASSRGVGTDTQYF
.	TRBD1	TRBV7-2	TRBJ1-2	TGTGCCAGCAGCTTCCAGACAGGGGGCTATGGCTACACCTTC	CASSFQTGGYGYTF
.	.	TRBV11-2	TRBJ2-7	TGTGCCAGCAGCGAACTTATCAGGGGTCCATCCTACGAGCAGTACTTC	CASSELIRGPSYEQYF
few	.	TRBV11-3	TRBJ2-3	TGTGCCAGCAGCTTAATTAGGGCAGATACGCAGTATTTT	CASSLIRADTQYF
.	TRBD1	TRBV4-1	TRBJ1-1	TGCGCCAGCAGCCCGACTGGGACAGGGAGCACTGAAGCTTTCTTT	CASSPTGTGSTEAFF
.	.	TRBV2	TRBJ2-2	TGTGCCAGCAAGGACAGCCCGAACACCGGGGAGCTGTTTTTT	CASKDSPNTGELFF
.	.	TRBV7-9	TRBJ2-7	TGTGCCAGCGAAACGGGCGGGGAGCAGTACTTC	CASETGGEQYF
.	.	TRBV7-2	TRBJ1-1	TGTGCCAGCAGCTTAACCGACAGGAATGAAGCTTTCTTT	CASSLTDRNEAFF
.	.	TRBV5-1	TRBJ2-6	TGCGCCAGCAGCTTGGACGGGTTTGGGGCCAACGTCCTGACTTTC	CASSLDGFGANVLTF
.	.	TRBV7-2	TRBJ1-2	TGTGCCAGCAGCTTAGTTCATGGGGGGCAGGGTGGCTACACCTTC	CASSLVHGGQGGYTF
.	TRBD1	TRBV12-5	TRBJ1-5	TGTGCTAGTGGTTTGGCTACAGGGGGAGGCAATCAGCCCCAGCATTTT	CASGLATGGGNQPQHF
.	TRBD1	TRBV2	TRBJ1-4	TGTGCCACTCAGGACAGGCCTAATGAAAAACTGTTTTTT	CATQDRPNEKLFF
.	.	TRBV7-9	TRBJ2-3	TGTGCCAGCAGCTTACCGGGTATCAAGGATACGCAGTATTTT	CASSLPGIKDTQYF
.	.	TRBV19	TRBJ1-5	TGTGCCAGCCTAAATTCGGGGGCTGGGAATCAGCCCCAGCATTTT	CASLNSGAGNQPQHF
.	.	TRBV3-1/TRBV3-2	TRBJ1-1	TGTGCCAGCAGCCAAACTCCTGGGGCAGCCGCTTTCTTT	CASSQTPGAAAFF
many	.	TRBV12-5	TRBJ2-1	TGTGCTAGTGGTTTGGCCCCTGACGGGGGACCCTACAATGAGCAGTTCTTC	CASGLAPDGGPYNEQFF
.	TRBD1	TRBV12-3/TRBV12-4	TRBJ1-4	TGTGCCATACGGGACAGTCCTAATGAAAAACTGTTTTTT	CAIRDSPNEKLFF
.	TRBD1	TRBV24-1	TRBJ2-2	TGTGCCACCAGTGATCGGGACAGGGGATGGACCGGGGAGCTGTTTTTT	CATSDRDRGWTGELFF
.	.	TRBV5-5	TRBJ2-2	TGTGCCAGCAGCTTGAGGAGGAACACCGGGGAGCTGTTTTTT	CASSLRRNTGELFF
.	.	TRBV5-6	TRBJ1-1	TGTGCCAGCAGCTTGCTTCTTATGAACACTGAAGCTTTCTTT	CASSLLLMNTEAFF
.	TRBD1	TRBV6-6	TRBJ1-4	TGTGCCAGCAGTTACCAGGGGACAGCAAGTGAAAAACTGTTTTTT	CASSYQGTASEKLFF
.	.	TRBV30	TRBJ1-2	TGTGCCTGGAGTGTACAGCTCCGGCACACCTTC	CAWSVQLRHTF
.	.	TRBV4-1	TRBJ1-3	TGCGCCAGCAGCCTAACGGACCGAGGAAACACCATATATTTT	CASSLTDRGNTIYF
.	.	TRBV9	TRBJ2-7	TGTGCCAGCAGCGTTGACAACTACGAGCAGTACTTC	CASSVDNYEQYF
once	.	TRBV14	TRBJ2-1	TGTGCCAGCAGCCAAGCCAAATGGAGAAATGAGCAGTTCTTC	CASSQAKWRNEQFF
.	.	TRBV4-1	TRBJ1-3	TGCGCCAGCAGCCAAGTCCGAGGTGGTGGAAACACCATATATTTT	CASSQVRGGGNTIYF
.	.	TRBV3-1/TRBV3-2	TRBJ1-2	TGTGCCAGCAGCCAATCATCGACGGGGGGGCAAGGCTACACCTTC	CASSQSSTGGQGYTF
.	TRBD1	TRBV10-3	TRBJ2-1	TGTGCCATCAGTGAGCCCACAGGGGTGAGCAATGAGCAGTTCTTC	CAISEPTGVSNEQFF
.	.	TRBV18	TRBJ2-6	TGTGCCAGCTCACCTTGGACAGACTCTGGGGCCAACGTCCTGACTTTC	CASSPWTDSGANVLTF
.	.	TRBV11-2	TRBJ2-7	TGTGCCAGCAGCTTAGTTCAGGGACGGACGTACGAGCAGTACTTC	CASSLVQGRTYEQYF
.	.	TRBV9	TRBJ1-1	TGTGCCAGCAGCTATTTCTCGGGGAACACTGAAGCTTTCTTT	CASSYFSGNTEAFF
once	.	TRBV7-2	TRBJ1-3	TGTGCCAGCAGCTTTGGCACCCTCTCTGGAAACACCATATATTTT	CASSFGTLSGNTIYF
.	.	TRBV12-3/TRBV12-4	TRBJ1-1	TGTGCCAGCAGCCAGGGGCAGAACACTGAAGCTTTCTTT	CASSQGQNTEAFF
.	TRBD1	TRBV5-1	TRBJ1-2	TGCGCCAGCAGCGTTGGGACAGGGGGCATCTATGGCTACACCTTC	CASSVGTGGIYGYTF
once	.	TRBV27	TRBJ1-5	TGTGCCAGCAGTTCCTTGGGCGGGGTAAATCAGCCCCAGCATTTT	CASSSLGGVNQPQHF
once	TRBD2	TRBV24-1	TRBJ2-2	TGTGCCACCAGTGACCCCGGGGGACGGGGGGAGACCGGGGAGCTGTTTTTT	CATSDPGGRGETGELFF
.	TRBD2	TRBV6-1	TRBJ2-3	TGTGCCAGCAGTGTATCCCTAGCGGGGGCGGGGGATACGCAGTATTTT	CASSVSLAGAGDTQYF
.	.	TRBV2	TRBJ1-5	TGTGCCAGCAGTGAGCCCTGGGGGCCGCAGCCCCAGCATTTT	CASSEPWGPQPQHF
.	.	TRBV27	TRBJ1-2	TGTGCCAGCAGTCCTCAAGGGGTCGGGGACTATGGCTACACCTTC	CASSPQGVGDYGYTF
.	.	TRBV11-3	TRBJ2-3	TGTGCCAGCAGCAGAGAGACACGGCGAGATACGCAGTATTTT	CASSRETRRDTQYF
.	TRBD1	TRBV5-1	TRBJ1-2	TGCGCCAGCAGCCCACGGACAGGGGATATCTATGGCTACACCTTC	CASSPRTGDIYGYTF
.	TRBD1	TRBV10-3	TRBJ2-7	TGTGCCATCAGTGAGTCGATCGACAGGGTAAGAGGCTACGAGCAGTACTTC	CAISESIDRVRGYEQYF
.	TRBD2	TRBV24-1	TRBJ2-3	TGTGCCACCAGTGATAGCGGGGGGGGAGTCAGAAATACGCAGTATTTT	CATSDSGGGVRNTQYF
.	.	TRBV27	TRBJ2-7	TGTGCCAGCAGTTCGACTGTTTACGAGCAGTACTTC	CASSSTVYEQYF
.	.	TRBV7-9	TRBJ1-2	TGTGCCAGCAGCTTCCCCCTCCTTTTTCGTGGCTACACCTTC	CASSFPLLFRGYTF
.	.	TRBV29-1	TRBJ1-2	TGCAGCGCCGAAAGGACACCCTCTAACTATGGCTACACCTTC	CSAERTPSNYGYTF
.	.	TRBV6-1	TRBJ2-5	TGTGCCAGCAGTGATCGCGGCGTGAAGTACTTC	CASSDRGVKYF
few	TRBD2	TRBV3-1/TRBV3-2	TRBJ2-3	TGTGCCAGCAGCCCCGATAAGGCCGGGGGGGCTCGGAATACGCAGTATTTT	CASSPDKAGGARNTQYF
.	.	TRBV5-1	TRBJ2-5	TGCGCCAGCAGCTCGACAGGTCTAGAGACCCAGTACTTC	CASSSTGLETQYF